These T cell receptor beta chains were read from a single sample in a study of regulatory T cells in long-lasting Graves disease. TCRdb re-derived calls from the multiplex PCR reads in MiXCR, one entry per CDR3 protein. The profile shows some 370,000 distinct CDR3 sequences, about 11% of them singletons. The same data also contributed to another study, on T cells in Graves' hyperthyroidism and ophthalmopathy.

Sequences were derived from peripheral blood mononuclear cells (PBMCs), sampled at new diagnosis, from a patient treated with antithyroid drugs. The receptors derive from a woman aged 18-29 years with Graves disease. CDR3s include the opening cysteine and the closing phenylalanine or tryptophan. The order of the fields is J gene, V gene, CDR3 protein.

j_gene: TRBJ2-1
v_gene: TRBV27
CDR3aa: CASSDLSSSYNEQFF

j_gene: TRBJ2-5
v_gene: TRBV28
CDR3aa: CASSFPGTSGKETQYF

j_gene: TRBJ2-7
v_gene: TRBV28
CDR3aa: CASGLGTGGFEQYF

j_gene: TRBJ1-5
v_gene: TRBV7-2
CDR3aa: CASSSNRDGQPQHF

j_gene: TRBJ2-1
v_gene: TRBV2
CDR3aa: CASTLRDSHNEQFF

j_gene: TRBJ2-1
v_gene: TRBV6-4
CDR3aa: CASSDEREGTGVNEQFF

j_gene: TRBJ2-5
v_gene: TRBV28
CDR3aa: CASSLFGQETQYF

j_gene: TRBJ2-2
v_gene: TRBV9
CDR3aa: CASSVESGDRGGELFF

j_gene: TRBJ2-1
v_gene: TRBV18
CDR3aa: CASSPVRRPAYNEQFF

j_gene: TRBJ2-5
v_gene: TRBV6-5
CDR3aa: CASSSQGGRETQYF

j_gene: TRBJ1-1
v_gene: TRBV10-3
CDR3aa: CAISVTGNTEAFF

j_gene: TRBJ2-4
v_gene: TRBV20-1
CDR3aa: CSARDLVAVAKNIQYF

j_gene: TRBJ2-1
v_gene: TRBV3-1
CDR3aa: CASSQDEGGRSYNEQFF

j_gene: TRBJ1-6
v_gene: TRBV29-1
CDR3aa: CSVGTDHNSPLHF

j_gene: TRBJ2-7
v_gene: TRBV3-2
CDR3aa: CASPQRGEQYF

j_gene: TRBJ2-7
v_gene: TRBV4-3
CDR3aa: CASSLGTGQVYEQYF